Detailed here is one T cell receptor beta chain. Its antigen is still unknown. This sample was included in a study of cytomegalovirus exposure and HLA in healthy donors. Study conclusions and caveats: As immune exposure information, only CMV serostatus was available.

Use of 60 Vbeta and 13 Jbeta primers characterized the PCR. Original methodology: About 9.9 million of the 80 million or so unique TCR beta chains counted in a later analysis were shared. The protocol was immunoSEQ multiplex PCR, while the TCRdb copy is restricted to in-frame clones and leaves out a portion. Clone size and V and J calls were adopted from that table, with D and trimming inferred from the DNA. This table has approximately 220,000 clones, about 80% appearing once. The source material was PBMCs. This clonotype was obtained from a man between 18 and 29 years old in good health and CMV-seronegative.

For the CDR3, the DNA is TGCGCCAGCGGTGTAGCCGGGACTTACGAGCAGTACTTC. Its protein product is CASGVAGTYEQYF. V usage is TRBV10-1 and J usage is TRBJ2-7; the D gene is possibly TRBD2 (6 bases). Germline loops: CDR1 WNHNN, CDR2 SYGVQD (reference sequence). V lost 8 bases and J 4 bases, leaving 15 bases between the germline ends. The CDR3 totals 13 residues.